This T cell receptor beta chain was recovered during a study of blood T cell repertoires in COVID-19. About the research overall: Nucleic acid was either cDNA or gDNA, and it came from T cells, B-cell-depleted T cells, or PBMCs.

CDR1 and CDR2 from the germline V gene are SGHAT and FQNNGV. V shed 5 bases, J shed 2 bases, and the junction held 4 bases outside the gene matches. This CDR3 contains 15 residues. Original data processing: Reference gene primers were amplified, and this amplification served to estimate nucleated cell counts. The assay was immunoSEQ multiplex PCR, and TCRdb's table has in-frame clones only and misses some. The V and J calls and the clone size are those of that table, but D and trimming were determined from the DNA. The data contain around 190,000 clones, over 80% of them seen just once; the ten biggest clones take up 10%. Researchers sorted participants into cohorts using their self-reported clinical history.

This TCR was sampled from a man aged 18 to 35 with acute COVID-19. This chain uses TRBV11-2 with TRBJ2-1; 9 bases are shared with TRBD2. The sequenced sample consisted of PBMCs or T cells enriched from blood (not recorded which). The DNA of the CDR3 is TGTGCCAGCAGCCTTAGCGGGGGTACCTACAATGAGCAGTTCTTC. It yields the protein CASSLSGGTYNEQFF.